This T cell receptor (beta chain) was observed in a study of CD8+CD57+ T cells in acquired aplastic anemia. Turning to the study itself: CD4+ and CD8+ cells, once sorted, gave DNA averaging around 3.2 ug.

In germline, CDR1 is ENHRY, CDR2 SYGVKD. The germline V and J ends were trimmed by 10 bases and 5 bases, with 20 bases remaining between them. CDR3 length: 14 residues. For this clonotype: Its antigen is not identified.

The study, taken as a whole, reports: Patients had fewer than 35 CD8+ CDR3 sequences in common with controls (the shared set).

Profiling of TCR beta VDJ combinations and CDR3 sequences used genomic DNA as template. TCRdb fed the reads into MiXCR, producing one record per CDR3 protein. The sample comprises some 150,000 distinct CDR3 sequences, roughly 43% of which are singletons, and about 1.2% rests with the top ten. Previously, flow cytometry had revealed CD8+CD57+ cell expansion in the patients chosen for sequencing. Patients had received no therapy at the time of blood sampling. This chain joins TRBV10-3 and TRBJ2-5, with D possibly being TRBD1 or TRBD2 (7 bases each). The sequencing sample was made of sorted CD4+, CD8+, or CD8+CD57+ T cells (not recorded which) from PBMCs. The receptor's source is a human donor with aplastic anemia. CDR3: CASLGREGAETQYF. As DNA, the CDR3 is TGTGCCAGCTTGGGAAGGGAGGGGGCGGAGACCCAGTACTTC.